This TCR beta chain comes out of a study of PD-L1 blockade in urothelial cancer. Study-wide background: Male sex and bladder-origin urothelial cancer were recorded for about 85% of the roughly 29 patients. T cells numbered a median of roughly 150,000 in the blood samples.

Synthetic templates analogous to TCR were spiked into all PCRs individually. TCRdb's table, derived via immunoSEQ multiplex PCR, lists solely in-frame clones and lacks some. The data show about 130,000 clones, more than 70% seen once. The time point: peripheral blood 6 weeks after treatment start. Each patient presented with locally advanced or metastatic urothelial carcinoma. The sequence was collected from a man aged 45-65 years with urothelial cancer. This sample comprised PBMCs, obtained around atezolizumab (anti-PD-L1) treatment.

The CDR3, as DNA: TGTGCCAGCAGCGCGGACAGGGGGGGCGAGCAGTTCTTC. This translates into CASSADRGGEQFF. The chain combines TRBV2 with TRBJ2-1; 10 positions agree with TRBD1. Looked up from germline, CDR1 is SNHLY and CDR2 is FYNNEI. The ends lost 6 bases at V and 10 bases at J; junction bases unmatched: 6. The CDR3 sequence is 13 residues long.